The 15 T cell receptor beta chains below come from one sample, sequenced in a study of T cell changes during pregnancy in multiple sclerosis. The data were produced by immunoSEQ multiplex PCR, yet TCRdb's version contains in-frame clones alone and is incomplete. The sample lists some 47,000 clones, roughly 96% occurring once. This specimen was peripheral blood, taken in the second trimester of pregnancy. These receptors were collected from a female donor with multiple sclerosis, enrolled in a pregnancy study.

This chain links TRBV19 with TRBJ2-1, with TRBD2 matching over 9 bases. The length of the CDR3 is 15 residues. V trimming: 4 bases; J trimming: 4 bases; junction bases outside the gene matches: 5. Germline-derived CDR1 and CDR2 are LNHDA and SQIVND (reference sequence). CDR3 in amino acids: CASSRGRGGYNEQFF. CDR3 bases: TGTGCCAGTAGTAGGGGGCGGGGGGGATACAATGAGCAGTTCTTC.

The genes are TRBV30 and TRBJ2-1; D is uncertain. Germline CDR1 is GTSNPN and CDR2 is SVGIG (reference sequence). Trimming removed 0 bases at V and 6 bases at J, with 3 bases between. The CDR3 spans 11 residues. CDR3 loop: CAWSVANEQFF. The CDR3 DNA is TGTGCCTGGAGTGTAGCCAATGAGCAGTTCTTC.

The rearrangement links TRBV2 to TRBJ2-1, with D tentatively TRBD2 (7 bases). The V and J ends lost 0 bases and 9 bases respectively, with 18 bases between them. Germline assignment: CDR1 SNHLY and CDR2 FYNNEI. CDR3 size: 16 residues. CDR3 sequence (DNA): TGTGCCAGCAGTGAAGCGGGGGCTAGCGGATCGACTGAGCAGTTCTTC. Protein sequence: CASSEAGASGSTEQFF.

A single count supports this clone. This rearrangement joins TRBV4-3 to TRBJ1-2; D unclear. The CDR3 contains 15 residues. The germline V and J ends were trimmed by 0 bases and 4 bases, with 12 bases remaining between them. Germline V lookup: CDR1 LGHNA, CDR2 YSLEER. The DNA for the CDR3 is TGCGCCAGCAGCCAAGAGCTCGGGGAAGTCTATGGCTACACCTTC. Protein product: CASSQELGEVYGYTF.

This clone was counted once. The rearrangement uses TRBV2 and TRBJ2-1; D is perhaps TRBD1 (5 bases). This CDR3 contains 14 residues. Trimming cost V 3 bases and J 3 bases, with 9 bases left between them. The germline CDR1 and CDR2 sequences are SNHLY and FYNNEI. The CDR3 loop is CASSETAFYNEQFF. The CDR3 nucleotides read TGTGCCAGCAGTGAGACAGCTTTCTACAATGAGCAGTTCTTC.

This rearrangement joins TRBV7-3 to TRBJ2-7; TRBD1 is a possible D gene (6 bases). From germline, CDR1 is SGHTA and CDR2 FQGTGA. The V and J ends lost 5 bases and 6 bases respectively, with 14 bases between them. This CDR3 spans 13 amino acids. CDR3 DNA: TGTGCCAGCAGCCTTCAGGGGAGTGTCGAGCAGTACTTC. This sequence encodes CASSLQGSVEQYF.

This sequence joins TRBV9 and TRBJ1-2; D not certain. This CDR3 region has 13 residues. Germline V gene sequence: CDR1 SGDLS, CDR2 YYNGEE. The V gene lost 3 bases and the J gene lost 8 bases, with 14 bases spanning the gap. CDR3 protein: CASSAGRVRGYTF. CDR3 sequence (DNA): TGTGCCAGCAGCGCGGGGAGGGTCCGAGGCTACACCTTC.

The J gene is TRBJ2-1, the V gene TRBV27, with 15 bases matching TRBD2. This CDR3 comprises 19 residues. Germline V CDR1 and CDR2: MNHEY, SMNVEV (reference sequence). Unmatched junction bases numbered 13, after V lost 2 bases and J lost 8 bases. The CDR3 region is CASSLRTSGRAVQLDEQFF. DNA for the CDR3: TGTGCCAGCAGTTTAAGGACTAGCGGGAGGGCCGTACAACTCGATGAGCAGTTCTTC.

J is TRBJ2-1 and V is TRBV30, with TRBD2 matching over 8 bases. The CDR3 has 14 residues. The V gene's germline CDR1 is GTSNPN and CDR2 SVGIG (reference sequence). Losses at the gene ends were 5 bases for V and 0 bases for J; bases not matched to a gene: 3. The chain's CDR3 is CAWVSGASYNEQFF. The CDR3 coding sequence is TGTGCCTGGGTTAGCGGGGCCTCCTACAATGAGCAGTTCTTC.

This chain uses TRBV10-3 with TRBJ2-7, with 7 nucleotides matching TRBD2. The CDR3 length is 15 residues. The germline gives CDR1 ENHRY, CDR2 SYGVKD. Unmatched junction bases numbered 10, after V lost 4 bases and J lost 4 bases. The CDR3: CAISAGGGITYEQYF. CDR3 nucleotides: TGTGCCATCAGTGCTGGGGGGGGAATAACGTACGAGCAGTACTTC.

The V and J genes are TRBV15 and TRBJ1-5; no definite D call. Trimming left V 0 bases short and J 0 bases short, with 3 bases between. This CDR3 contains 14 residues. CDR1 LNHNV and CDR2 YYDKDF come from the germline V gene (reference sequence). The CDR3 region has the DNA TGTGCCACCAGCAGAGATAATAGCAATCAGCCCCAGCATTTT. Residues: CATSRDNSNQPQHF.

The chain employs TRBV6-1 and TRBJ2-1, with TRBD1 identical over 7 bases. V dropped 0 bases and J dropped 9; count of bases not matched to a gene: 2. The CDR3 contains 13 residues. Germline CDR1 is MNHNS and CDR2 is SASEGT. The CDR3 DNA sequence: TGTGCCAGCAGTGAAGCAAGGGGGCTTGAGCAGTTCTTC. Translation: CASSEARGLEQFF.

The chain combines TRBV2 with TRBJ2-7; D ambiguous. The CDR3 is 12 amino acids. Germline CDR1 SNHLY, CDR2 FYNNEI. V lost 2 bases, J lost 0 bases, and 2 bases lay in between. This CDR3 is CASSEHSYEQYF. The CDR3 nucleotides are TGTGCCAGCAGTGAACACTCCTACGAGCAGTACTTC.

The chain joins TRBV14 to TRBJ2-5, with 7 bases lining up with TRBD1. Trimming cost V 3 bases and J 6 bases; bases outside gene matches: 4. Germline CDR1 reads SGHDN; CDR2 reads FVKESK. This CDR3 is 13 amino acids long. The CDR3 region is CASSHTGDQTQYF. CDR3 sequence (DNA): TGTGCCAGCAGCCATACAGGGGATCAGACCCAGTACTTC.

The chain joins TRBV4-1 to TRBJ2-1; perhaps TRBD2 as D (6 bases). CDR1 and CDR2 (germline): MGHRA, YSYEKL. The CDR3 covers 16 residues. V lost 5 bases and J 9 bases, leaving 23 bases between the germline ends. This CDR3 reads CASSGRRDSFPPEQFF. CDR3 nucleotide sequence: TGCGCCAGCAGCGGACGACGGGACTCCTTTCCTCCTGAGCAGTTCTTC.